The present entry profiles one T cell receptor (beta chain) with its context. Clones were read by immunoSEQ multiplex PCR, and TCRdb kept only the in-frame ones, dropping some. The table has approximately 27,000 clones, roughly 91% seen once; the top ten hold around 8.6%. The entry originates in a study of T cell changes during pregnancy in multiple sclerosis. Germline V gene lookup returns CDR1 MGHRA and CDR2 YSYEKL. The CDR3 contains 15 residues. With 6 bases removed from V and 6 bases from J, the gap between germline ends came to 20 bases. The chain links TRBV4-1 to TRBJ1-1; D possibly corresponds to TRBD1 (5 bases). Sequences were derived from CD8+ T cells from peripheral blood mononuclear cells, sampled before pregnancy. The source is a female donor with multiple sclerosis, enrolled in a pregnancy study. The CDR3 spells CASSGSQGSVSEAFF. CDR3 bases: TGCGCCAGCAGTGGCTCCCAGGGAAGTGTCTCTGAAGCTTTCTTT.